The rows below give T cell receptor beta chains drawn from one sample of a study of T cell repertoires in aging, cancer and after chemotherapy. TCRdb re-called the multiplex PCR reads with MiXCR, one entry per CDR3 protein. The sample includes 4,000 to 5,500 distinct CDR3 sequences, around 40% of them seen just once. The sequencing input was blood. These receptors were taken from a human donor with a blood cancer. Both conserved end residues are part of each CDR3. The D gene is left open where the match is weak. A clone size is listed for some rows: how often the clone was seen (once, few, many), or a class if it is expanded.

cdr3_length,clone_size,j_call,v_call,d_call,cdr3_nt,cdr3_aa
12,few,TRBJ2-1,TRBV20-1,TRBD2,TGCAGTGCTAGAGAAAGCGGGGGGGAGCAGTTCTTC,CSARESGGEQFF
12,few,TRBJ1-2,TRBV10-1,-,TGCGCCAGCAGTGGAGGAGGGCTCGGCTACACCTTC,CASSGGGLGYTF
13,few,TRBJ2-5,TRBV6-2/TRBV6-3,-,TGTGCCAGCGTTGACAGGTACCAAGAGACCCAGTACTTC,CASVDRYQETQYF
20,-,TRBJ2-6,TRBV11-1,TRBD2,TGTGCCAGCAGCTTCACCGGGACTAGCGGGGGGTTCTCTGGGGCCAACGTCCTGACTTTC,CASSFTGTSGGFSGANVLTF
13,-,TRBJ1-5,TRBV6-1,-,TGTGCCAGCAGGGGGAGGGAATATCAGCCCCAGCATTTT,CASRGREYQPQHF
17,-,TRBJ1-2,TRBV27,TRBD1,TGTGCCAGCAGTTTCTCCCTATACCCGGGACAGGGGGGAGGCTACACCTTC,CASSFSLYPGQGGGYTF
16,few,TRBJ2-7,TRBV29-1,-,TGCAGCGTCGAGGTGCGGAGGGGGGGACTCTCCTACGAGCAGTACTTC,CSVEVRRGGLSYEQYF
12,-,TRBJ1-2,TRBV11-1,-,TGTGCCAGCAGCCGGGAGGGCTATGGCTACACCTTC,CASSREGYGYTF
15,medium-sized,TRBJ1-2,TRBV7-9,-,TGTGCCAGCAGCTTAGGGCCCCTGGGGTACTATGGCTACACCTTC,CASSLGPLGYYGYTF
15,medium-sized,TRBJ2-7,TRBV6-1,-,TGTGCCAGCAGTGATGGATCTGGCTCATCCTACGAGCAGTACTTC,CASSDGSGSSYEQYF
16,-,TRBJ2-3,TRBV9,TRBD2,TGTGCCAGCAGCTTCGGGACTAGCGATAGCACAGATACGCAGTATTTT,CASSFGTSDSTDTQYF
14,-,TRBJ1-5,TRBV27,-,TGTGCCAGCAGCTTTGGACTTAGCAATCAGCCCCAGCATTTT,CASSFGLSNQPQHF
15,-,TRBJ2-1,TRBV29-1,TRBD2,TGCAGCGTAGCGGGACTAGCGGGGGGGCCGAATGAGCAGTTCTTC,CSVAGLAGGPNEQFF
16,once,TRBJ1-6,TRBV12-3/TRBV12-4,TRBD1,TGTGCCAGCAGTTTACCATCCGGGACAGGGCTCTCACCCCTCCACTTT,CASSLPSGTGLSPLHF
14,few,TRBJ2-7,TRBV10-3,TRBD1,TGTGCCATCAGTGCGGACAGGGGAGGGTACGAGCAGTACTTC,CAISADRGGYEQYF
16,few,TRBJ2-6,TRBV18,-,TGTGCCAGCTCACCATTTTCAGGTACTGGGGCCAACGTCCTGACTTTC,CASSPFSGTGANVLTF
13,-,TRBJ1-6,TRBV6-1,-,TGTGCCAGCAGTTTATCCGACAGCAGGCCCCTCCACTTT,CASSLSDSRPLHF
15,-,TRBJ2-1,TRBV12-3/TRBV12-4,-,TGTGCCAGCAGTCTTACAGGGAATCGCATAAGTGAGCAGTTCTTC,CASSLTGNRISEQFF
14,few,TRBJ1-2,TRBV6-5,-,TGTGCCAGCACCTACAGTGGGGGGGGTGATGGCTACACCTTC,CASTYSGGGDGYTF
15,medium-sized,TRBJ2-2,TRBV19,-,TGTGCCAGTAGTAGTCAGTCGGGCTGGGGCGGGGAGCTGTTTTTT,CASSSQSGWGGELFF
13,few,TRBJ2-1,TRBV27,-,TGTGCCAGCAGTTTAGTCCGTCACAATGAGCAGTTCTTC,CASSLVRHNEQFF
16,-,TRBJ1-2,TRBV7-2,TRBD1,TGTGCCAGCAGCTTAGTGGGGACAGGGGGCTTCGGTGGCTACACCTTC,CASSLVGTGGFGGYTF
13,-,TRBJ1-6,TRBV20-1,-,TGCAGTGCTAGAATCGGGGTAGAGTCACCCCTCCACTTT,CSARIGVESPLHF
12,few,TRBJ1-6,TRBV6-5,-,TGTGCCAGTCAGTTACGGGGATCACCCCTCCACTTT,CASQLRGSPLHF
14,large,TRBJ1-2,TRBV10-3,-,TGTGCCATCAGTGAGCCCAGGCAACCCTATGGCTACACCTTC,CAISEPRQPYGYTF
15,large,TRBJ1-2,TRBV29-1,-,TGCAGCGTTGAGGTGGCAGGGGCCTCGGGCTATGGCTACACCTTC,CSVEVAGASGYGYTF
15,large,TRBJ2-1,TRBV19,TRBD2,TGTGCCAGTAGTATCGGACTAGCACCTTACAATGAGCAGTTCTTC,CASSIGLAPYNEQFF
14,-,TRBJ2-7,TRBV10-3,-,TGTGCCATCAGTGAGTCCCCGGACAGCCACGAGCAGTACTTC,CAISESPDSHEQYF
13,medium-sized,TRBJ1-2,TRBV6-5,-,TGTGCCAGCAGCCCTCGCCGCGTTGACGGCTACACCTTC,CASSPRRVDGYTF
14,few,TRBJ2-2,TRBV12-3/TRBV12-4,-,TGTGCCAGCAAGGAGGGGTCACGAACCGGGGAGCTGTTTTTT,CASKEGSRTGELFF
11,medium-sized,TRBJ2-1,TRBV29-1,TRBD2,TGCAGCGTTGAGGCTGGGGGACTAGTCATATTC,CSVEAGGLVIF
15,-,TRBJ2-7,TRBV5-1,-,TGCGCCAGCAGCTTGGGTTCCGGCGGAGCCTACGAGCAGTACTTC,CASSLGSGGAYEQYF
14,few,TRBJ2-5,TRBV5-1,-,TGCGCCAGCAGCTTGGTGGGGGGTGGTGAGACCCAGTACTTC,CASSLVGGGETQYF
11,few,TRBJ2-7,TRBV5-6,-,TGTGCCAGCAGCTTGGGAGGACTGAAATACTTC,CASSLGGLKYF
13,few,TRBJ1-2,TRBV6-5,-,TGTGCCAGCAGTTACGAGGATTACTATGGCTACACCTTC,CASSYEDYYGYTF
18,-,TRBJ2-3,TRBV6-6,TRBD2,TGTGCCAGCAGTTACTCGGGACTAGCGGGGGGGGACACAGATACGCAGTATTTT,CASSYSGLAGGDTDTQYF
14,few,TRBJ1-2,TRBV6-5,TRBD1,TGTGCCAGCATTCCAGGGTGGGACAGCCGTGGCTACACCTTC,CASIPGWDSRGYTF
15,few,TRBJ2-6,TRBV24-1,-,TGTGCCACCAGTGATTTCGGGTCTGGGGCCAACGTCCTGACTTTC,CATSDFGSGANVLTF
12,-,TRBJ1-2,TRBV19,-,TGTGCCAGTAGTAAACAGGGCGGTGGCTACACCTTC,CASSKQGGGYTF
13,-,TRBJ1-1,TRBV6-1,-,TGTGCCAGCAGTGACCGTGGGAACACTGAAGCTTTCTTT,CASSDRGNTEAFF
15,few,TRBJ1-5,TRBV15,TRBD1,TGTGCCACCAGCAGTGCTCGACAGGGGGCTCAGCCCCAGCATTTT,CATSSARQGAQPQHF
18,-,TRBJ2-1,TRBV27,TRBD2,TGTGCCAGCAGTTTATTCGCGGGGGGCTTGAGCTCCTACAATGAGCAGTTCTTC,CASSLFAGGLSSYNEQFF
13,few,TRBJ1-1,TRBV15,-,TGTGCCACCAGCAGAGAGCGGAGCACTGAAGCTTTCTTT,CATSRERSTEAFF
15,medium-sized,TRBJ2-7,TRBV15,-,TGTGCCACCAGAGAAGGGGGTGATTCCATATACGAGCAGTACTTC,CATREGGDSIYEQYF
15,-,TRBJ2-2,TRBV19,-,TGTGCCAGTAGTAAGAGGGGAACGAACACCGGGGAGCTGTTTTTT,CASSKRGTNTGELFF
12,-,TRBJ2-7,TRBV20-1,-,TGCAGTGCTAGAAATAGGTCCTACGAGCAGTACTTC,CSARNRSYEQYF
14,-,TRBJ2-3,TRBV6-1,TRBD1,TGTGCCAGCAGTGGGACAGGGGGGGGAGATACGCAGTATTTT,CASSGTGGGDTQYF
13,-,TRBJ1-2,TRBV7-9,TRBD1,TGTGCCAGCAGCCAGGGACAGGGCTATGGCTACACCTTC,CASSQGQGYGYTF
14,-,TRBJ1-6,TRBV10-3,-,TGTGCCATCAGTCCCCTTTTGGGGGATTCACCCCTCCACTTT,CAISPLLGDSPLHF
14,medium-sized,TRBJ2-7,TRBV29-1,TRBD1,TGCAGCGCCGGACAGGGTCTCCCCCCTCGAGAGCAGTACTTC,CSAGQGLPPREQYF
16,few,TRBJ1-2,TRBV5-1,TRBD1,TGCGCCAGCAGCCAACCCTCGAGGACAGGGGATTCCGGCTACACCTTC,CASSQPSRTGDSGYTF
18,-,TRBJ2-3,TRBV24-1,TRBD1,TGTGCCACCAGTGAACTGCTAACAGGGGAATTAGGTACAGATACGCAGTATTTT,CATSELLTGELGTDTQYF
12,-,TRBJ1-2,TRBV19,-,TGTGCCAGTAGTATAGGGGTGGATGGCTACACCTTC,CASSIGVDGYTF
14,few,TRBJ1-2,TRBV29-1,TRBD1,TGCAGCGTCTCACCGACAGGGGGCGCGATTGGCTACACCTTC,CSVSPTGGAIGYTF
14,-,TRBJ1-2,TRBV6-2/TRBV6-3,TRBD1,TGTGCCAGCAGCCGGACAGGGGGTGTCTATGGCTACACCTTC,CASSRTGGVYGYTF
14,-,TRBJ2-7,TRBV5-6,TRBD1,TGTGCCAGCAGCTCCCTCGGGACAGCCTACGAGCAGTACTTC,CASSSLGTAYEQYF
12,-,TRBJ2-2,TRBV19,-,TGTGCCAGTAGCCCTGGACAGGGGGAGCTGTTTTTT,CASSPGQGELFF
10,medium-sized,TRBJ1-2,TRBV29-1,TRBD1,TGCAGCGTTCGGGACAGGGGGGTAACCTTC,CSVRDRGVTF